Listed below are T cell receptor beta chains from one sample, sequenced in a study of T-cell reconstitution after alpha-beta-depleted transplantation in children. One entry per CDR3 protein results from TCRdb running MiXCR on the PCR reads. In the table there are roughly 790,000 distinct CDR3 sequences, about 15% of which are singletons. The sequencing used PBMCs, mostly from graft donor cells, collected 360 days after TCRalphabeta/CD19-depleted stem cell transplant. All receptors derive from a male patient between 5 and 17 years old who had a stem cell transplant for acute lymphoblastic leukemia, so the T cells may come from the graft donor. Each CDR3 is given with its conserved first and last residue. A D gene is named only where the DNA matches it firmly. A clone size is listed for some rows: how often the clone was seen (once, few, many), or a class if it is expanded.

cdr3_length: 13; v_call: TRBV5-1; clone_size: -; j_call: TRBJ2-1; d_call: -; cdr3_aa: CASTRQEGGEQFF; cdr3_nt: TGCGCCAGCACGCGACAGGAAGGGGGTGAGCAGTTCTTC
cdr3_length: 15; v_call: TRBV7-9; clone_size: -; j_call: TRBJ2-7; d_call: TRBD2; cdr3_aa: CASSHFQRGLYEQYF; cdr3_nt: TGTGCCAGCAGCCATTTTCAGCGGGGCCTCTACGAGCAGTACTTC
cdr3_length: 16; v_call: TRBV12-3/TRBV12-4; clone_size: many; j_call: TRBJ2-3; d_call: TRBD2; cdr3_aa: CASSNPWREIGDTQYF; cdr3_nt: TGTGCCAGCAGCAACCCTTGGCGGGAGATAGGAGATACGCAGTATTTT
cdr3_length: 11; v_call: TRBV20-1; clone_size: -; j_call: TRBJ2-1; d_call: -; cdr3_aa: CSASTGSLQFF; cdr3_nt: TGCAGTGCTAGTACGGGGAGTCTGCAGTTCTTC
cdr3_length: 15; v_call: TRBV15; clone_size: -; j_call: TRBJ1-5; d_call: TRBD1; cdr3_aa: CATSRARQGDQPQHF; cdr3_nt: TGTGCCACCAGTAGAGCCCGACAGGGCGATCAGCCCCAGCATTTT
cdr3_length: 16; v_call: TRBV11-2; clone_size: -; j_call: TRBJ2-2; d_call: -; cdr3_aa: CASSLGDRVDTGELFF; cdr3_nt: TGTGCCAGCAGCTTAGGAGATCGGGTGGACACCGGGGAGCTGTTTTTT
cdr3_length: 13; v_call: TRBV12-3/TRBV12-4; clone_size: many; j_call: TRBJ2-1; d_call: TRBD1; cdr3_aa: CASSPTGDNEQFF; cdr3_nt: TGTGCCAGCAGCCCCACAGGGGACAATGAGCAGTTCTTC
cdr3_length: 14; v_call: TRBV6-2/TRBV6-3; clone_size: few; j_call: TRBJ2-3; d_call: -; cdr3_aa: CATKRAHGTDTQYF; cdr3_nt: TGTGCCACTAAACGGGCCCACGGGACAGATACGCAGTATTTT
cdr3_length: 17; v_call: TRBV29-1; clone_size: -; j_call: TRBJ1-1; d_call: TRBD1; cdr3_aa: CSVEGLPGQGWNTEAFF; cdr3_nt: TGCAGCGTTGAAGGCTTACCGGGACAGGGATGGAACACTGAAGCTTTCTTT
cdr3_length: 17; v_call: TRBV5-1; clone_size: few; j_call: TRBJ2-3; d_call: -; cdr3_aa: CASSSGSPLLSTDTQYF; cdr3_nt: TGCGCCAGCAGCTCGGGTAGCCCACTCCTTAGCACAGATACGCAGTATTTT
cdr3_length: 15; v_call: TRBV2; clone_size: -; j_call: TRBJ1-2; d_call: -; cdr3_aa: CASSNGGYLRAGYTF; cdr3_nt: TGTGCCAGCAGTAACGGAGGTTACCTCAGGGCTGGCTACACCTTC
cdr3_length: 11; v_call: TRBV20-1; clone_size: -; j_call: TRBJ2-3; d_call: -; cdr3_aa: CSAMDRDTQYF; cdr3_nt: TGCAGTGCCATGGACCGAGATACGCAGTATTTT
cdr3_length: 15; v_call: TRBV27; clone_size: -; j_call: TRBJ2-3; d_call: TRBD1; cdr3_aa: CASSGTGGWADTQYF; cdr3_nt: TGTGCCAGCAGTGGTACAGGGGGGTGGGCAGATACGCAGTATTTT
cdr3_length: 14; v_call: TRBV12-3/TRBV12-4; clone_size: many; j_call: TRBJ2-7; d_call: -; cdr3_aa: CASSFSGYSYEQYF; cdr3_nt: TGTGCCAGCAGTTTTTCCGGGTACTCCTACGAGCAGTACTTC
cdr3_length: 15; v_call: TRBV6-5; clone_size: -; j_call: TRBJ1-5; d_call: -; cdr3_aa: CASSYSTEWLQPQHF; cdr3_nt: TGTGCCAGCAGTTACTCGACAGAATGGCTTCAGCCCCAGCATTTT
cdr3_length: 12; v_call: TRBV9; clone_size: few; j_call: TRBJ2-2; d_call: -; cdr3_aa: CASSATSGELFF; cdr3_nt: TGTGCCAGCAGCGCAACATCCGGGGAGCTGTTTTTT
cdr3_length: 15; v_call: TRBV2; clone_size: few; j_call: TRBJ2-7; d_call: -; cdr3_aa: CASLRGYGTDREQYF; cdr3_nt: TGTGCCAGCTTAAGGGGTTACGGGACTGACCGCGAGCAGTACTTC
cdr3_length: 16; v_call: TRBV5-1; clone_size: many; j_call: TRBJ2-1; d_call: -; cdr3_aa: CASSSRETSSYNEQFF; cdr3_nt: TGCGCCAGCAGCTCCCGCGAGACGTCCTCCTACAATGAGCAGTTCTTC
cdr3_length: 15; v_call: TRBV2; clone_size: many; j_call: TRBJ2-2; d_call: TRBD2; cdr3_aa: CASRGTSGRPGELFF; cdr3_nt: TGTGCCAGCAGGGGGACTAGCGGGAGACCCGGGGAGCTGTTTTTT
cdr3_length: 15; v_call: TRBV19; clone_size: -; j_call: TRBJ1-1; d_call: -; cdr3_aa: CASSIGGPLNTEAFF; cdr3_nt: TGTGCCAGTAGTATAGGGGGACCGTTGAACACTGAAGCTTTCTTT
cdr3_length: 14; v_call: TRBV6-5; clone_size: -; j_call: TRBJ1-6; d_call: TRBD1; cdr3_aa: CASSYDRGMTSLHF; cdr3_nt: TGTGCCAGCAGTTACGACAGGGGTATGACATCCCTCCACTTT
cdr3_length: 16; v_call: TRBV18; clone_size: few; j_call: TRBJ1-2; d_call: TRBD1; cdr3_aa: CASSIPGGLANYGYTF; cdr3_nt: TGTGCCAGCTCAATCCCAGGGGGCCTCGCTAACTATGGCTACACCTTC
cdr3_length: 16; v_call: TRBV4-1; clone_size: -; j_call: TRBJ2-2; d_call: -; cdr3_aa: CASSQGGSPFTGELFF; cdr3_nt: TGCGCCAGCAGCCAAGGCGGCAGCCCGTTCACCGGGGAGCTGTTTTTT
cdr3_length: 13; v_call: TRBV10-3; clone_size: -; j_call: TRBJ2-3; d_call: -; cdr3_aa: CAIGTQGPDTQYF; cdr3_nt: TGTGCCATCGGGACCCAAGGGCCAGATACGCAGTATTTT
cdr3_length: 13; v_call: TRBV12-3/TRBV12-4; clone_size: -; j_call: TRBJ2-7; d_call: -; cdr3_aa: CASSLGVRVEQYF; cdr3_nt: TGTGCCAGCAGTTTAGGGGTTAGAGTAGAGCAGTACTTC